This T cell receptor beta chain was captured in a study of PD-1 blockade in classical Hodgkin lymphoma. Notes on the study in general: Partial responders and progressors had significantly lower baseline TCR diversity. Anyone who began nivolumab under 1 year after ASCT was excluded. The study reported lower baseline TCR diversity in newly diagnosed patients than in healthy donors.

Noted time point: cycle 4 day 1 (C4D1), after less than seven weeks of nivolumab. All patients relapsed after autologous stem cell transplantation, and brentuximab vedotin exposure varied. Patients showed best responses of complete response, partial response or progressive disease. This clone has a handful of counts. Its antigen is undetermined. CDR3 size: 15 residues. Germline CDR1 reads SGHTA; CDR2 reads FQGNSA. Trimming left V 6 bases short and J 8 bases short, with 17 bases between. TCRdb's table, derived via immunoSEQ multiplex PCR, lists solely in-frame clones and lacks some. The sample shows around 25,000 clones, under 75% of them seen only once.

The sequence was obtained from a human donor with classical Hodgkin lymphoma. The rearrangement uses TRBV7-2 and TRBJ1-6, with D possibly matching TRBD1 (5 bases). The material was peripheral blood mononuclear cells (PBMCs), obtained before the fourth cycle of nivolumab. CDR3 sequence (DNA): TGTGCCAGCAGACTGACTGGGACTGCCTATTCACCCCTCCACTTT. It yields the protein CASRLTGTAYSPLHF.